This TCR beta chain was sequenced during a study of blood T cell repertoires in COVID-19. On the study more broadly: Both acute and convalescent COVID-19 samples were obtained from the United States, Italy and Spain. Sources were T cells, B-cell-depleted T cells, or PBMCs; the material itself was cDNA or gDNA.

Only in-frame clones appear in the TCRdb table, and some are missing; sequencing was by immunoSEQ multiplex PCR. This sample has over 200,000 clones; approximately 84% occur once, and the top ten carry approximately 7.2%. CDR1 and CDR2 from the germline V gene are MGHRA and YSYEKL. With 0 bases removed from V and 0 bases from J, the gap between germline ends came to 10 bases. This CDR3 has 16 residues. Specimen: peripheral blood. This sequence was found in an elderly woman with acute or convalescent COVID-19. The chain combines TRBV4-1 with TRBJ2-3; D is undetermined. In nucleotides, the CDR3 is TGCGCCAGCAGCCAAGATCCGCGGCTGAGCACAGATACGCAGTATTTT. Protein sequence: CASSQDPRLSTDTQYF.